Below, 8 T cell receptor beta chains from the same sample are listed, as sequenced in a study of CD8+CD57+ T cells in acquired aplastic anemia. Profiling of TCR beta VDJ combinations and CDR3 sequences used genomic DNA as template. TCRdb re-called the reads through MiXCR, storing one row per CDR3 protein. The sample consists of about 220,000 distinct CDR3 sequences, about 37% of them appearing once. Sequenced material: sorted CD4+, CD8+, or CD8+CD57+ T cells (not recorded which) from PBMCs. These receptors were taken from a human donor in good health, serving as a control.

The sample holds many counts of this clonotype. CDR3 nucleotide sequence: TGCAGTGCTAGTGGCGGCATTCAGTACTTC. Its translation: CSASGGIQYF. The chain couples TRBV20-1 to TRBJ2-4, with unresolved D. CDR3 length: 10 residues. V was cut by 3 bases and J by 9 bases, with 6 bases left in between. Germline CDR1 DFQATT, CDR2 SNEGSKA (reference sequence).

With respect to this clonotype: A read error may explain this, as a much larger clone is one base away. The CDR3 protein is CSAREQGGSSPLHF. DNA for the CDR3: TGCAGTGCTAGAGAACAGGGGGGTAGCTCACCCCTCCACTTT. The chain joins TRBV20-1 to TRBJ1-6; 8 nucleotides agree with TRBD1. Germline CDR1 and CDR2: DFQATT and SNEGSKA (reference sequence). The length of the CDR3 is 14 residues. Losses at the gene ends were 0 bases for V and 10 bases for J; bases not matched to a gene: 5.

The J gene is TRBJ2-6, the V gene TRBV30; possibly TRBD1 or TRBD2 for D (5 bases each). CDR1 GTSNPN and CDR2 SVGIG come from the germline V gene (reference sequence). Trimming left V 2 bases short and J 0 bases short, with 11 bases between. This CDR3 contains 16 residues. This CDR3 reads CAWSIDSGSGANVLTF. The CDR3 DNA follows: TGTGCCTGGAGTATAGACAGCGGCTCTGGGGCCAACGTCCTGACTTTC.

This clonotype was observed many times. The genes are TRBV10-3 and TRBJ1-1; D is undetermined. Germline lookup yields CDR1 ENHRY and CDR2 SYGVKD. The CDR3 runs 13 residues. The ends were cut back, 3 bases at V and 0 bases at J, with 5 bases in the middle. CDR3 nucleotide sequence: TGTGCCATCAGTGAATCAGTGAACACTGAAGCTTTCTTT. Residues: CAISESVNTEAFF.

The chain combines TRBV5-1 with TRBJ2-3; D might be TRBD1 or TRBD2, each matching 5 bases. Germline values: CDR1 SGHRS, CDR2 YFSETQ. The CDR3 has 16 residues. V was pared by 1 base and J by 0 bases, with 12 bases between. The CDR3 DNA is TGCGCCAGCAGCTTGTCCCCCGGGGCGAGCACAGATACGCAGTATTTT. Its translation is CASSLSPGASTDTQYF.

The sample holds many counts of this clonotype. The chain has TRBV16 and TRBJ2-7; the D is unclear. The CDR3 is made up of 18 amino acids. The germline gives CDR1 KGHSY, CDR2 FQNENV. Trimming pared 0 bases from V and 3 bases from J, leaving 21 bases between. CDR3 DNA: TGTGCCAGCAGCCAATCTTTTGGTGAAGCGACACCACACTACGAGCAGTACTTC. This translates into CASSQSFGEATPHYEQYF.

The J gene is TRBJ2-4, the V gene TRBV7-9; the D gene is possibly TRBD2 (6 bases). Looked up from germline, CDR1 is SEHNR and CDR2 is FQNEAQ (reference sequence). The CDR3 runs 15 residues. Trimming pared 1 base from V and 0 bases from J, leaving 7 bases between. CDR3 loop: CASSLEAGAKNIQYF. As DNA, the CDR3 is TGTGCCAGCAGCTTAGAAGCGGGAGCCAAAAACATTCAGTACTTC.

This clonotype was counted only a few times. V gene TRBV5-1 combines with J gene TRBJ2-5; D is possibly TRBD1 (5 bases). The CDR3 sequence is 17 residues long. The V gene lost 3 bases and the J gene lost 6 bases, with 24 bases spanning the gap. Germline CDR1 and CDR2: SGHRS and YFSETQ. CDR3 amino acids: CASSSPQGTVVKKTQYF. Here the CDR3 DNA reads TGCGCCAGCAGCTCACCTCAGGGCACGGTGGTGAAGAAGACCCAGTACTTC.